One sample yielded the 32 T cell receptor beta chains listed below, sequenced in a study of neoadjuvant anti-PD-1 for oral cavity cancer. The assay was immunoSEQ multiplex PCR, and TCRdb's table has in-frame clones only and misses some. There are around 62,000 clones in the sample; more than 65% occur only once, and just over 2.5% lies in the top ten. This sample comprised PBMCs, obtained before nivolumab (anti-PD-1) treatment. The source of these receptors is a person aged 40 to 85 with oral cavity squamous cell carcinoma.

V is TRBV11-2 and J is TRBJ2-3; D unresolved. The germline V gene encodes CDR1 SGHAT and CDR2 FQNNGV. The CDR3 sequence is 17 residues long. Trimming shortened V by 0 bases and J by 0 bases, and 13 bases separated the two germline ends. In DNA form, the CDR3 reads TGTGCCAGCAGCTTAGATAGGTGGATTACTAGCACAGATACGCAGTATTTT. Its translation is CASSLDRWITSTDTQYF.

This clone was seen a handful of times. The rearrangement joins TRBV28 to TRBJ2-3, with D possibly matching TRBD2 (6 bases). Between the trimmed V and J ends, which lost 6 bases and 2 bases, there was a span of 15 bases. The CDR3 length is 15 residues. Germline V lookup: CDR1 MDHEN, CDR2 SYDVKM. The CDR3 protein is CASSLSGSLTDTQYF. DNA for the CDR3: TGTGCCAGCAGCCTGAGCGGGTCCCTCACAGATACGCAGTATTTT.

The chain employs TRBV5-1 and TRBJ1-2; 12 bases are a match to TRBD1. V was pared by 0 bases and J by 11 bases, with 5 bases of the junction left unmatched. CDR1 is SGHRS and CDR2 is YFSETQ in the germline V gene. The CDR3 covers 14 residues. CDR3 in DNA: TGCGCCAGCAGCTTGGTTGGGACAGGGGGCTTTTACACCTTC. Its protein product is CASSLVGTGGFYTF.

Only a few counts were recorded for this clone. The chain carries TRBV30 and TRBJ1-2; D unclear. The germline V gene has CDR1 GTSNPN and CDR2 SVGIG (reference sequence). This CDR3 region has 12 residues. The V end was cut by 2 bases, the J end by 8 bases, with 12 bases between. The CDR3 region is CAWSPTDPGYTF. The CDR3 DNA is TGTGCCTGGAGTCCGACTGATCCGGGCTACACCTTC.

The chain uses TRBV21-1 and TRBJ1-2. TRBV21-1 is assigned pseudogene status. CDR3 size: 11 residues. This chain's CDR3 is CASRRRDGYTF. DNA for the CDR3: TGTGCCAGCAGACGACGAGACGGCTACACCTTC.

On this clone itself: Compared with germline, one end of the junction differs, possibly owing to a read error. The chain is built from TRBV10-2 and TRBJ1-2, with TRBD1 identical over 7 bases. The CDR3 runs 12 residues. Germline loops: CDR1 WSHSY, CDR2 SAAADI. The CDR3 loop reads CASSEGQAGCTF. The CDR3 nucleotides read TGCGCCAGCAGTGAAGGACAGGCCGGCTGCACCTTC.

The chain links TRBV5-1 to TRBJ2-1; maybe TRBD2 (7 bases). Trimming took off 2 bases at V and 8 bases at J, with 17 bases between the two ends. CDR1 and CDR2 from the germline V gene are SGHRS and YFSETQ. The CDR3 runs to 15 residues. CDR3 protein: CASSFLREGGYEQFF. The DNA for the CDR3 is TGCGCCAGCAGCTTCCTTAGGGAGGGGGGCTATGAGCAGTTCTTC.

The chain couples TRBV6-1 to TRBJ1-5; no firm D call. V lost 0 bases and J lost 1, with 10 bases in between. Per the germline V gene, CDR1 is MNHNS and CDR2 is SASEGT. The CDR3 has 16 amino acids. In DNA, the CDR3 is TGTGCCAGCAGTGAAGCGTCGGGGAGCAGCAATCAGCCCCAGCATTTT. This translates into CASSEASGSSNQPQHF.

The V call is TRBV13, the J call TRBJ2-2, with D perhaps matching TRBD1 (6 bases). The CDR3 is made up of 15 amino acids. Germline V lookup: CDR1 PRHDT, CDR2 FYEKMQ (reference sequence). The V gene lost 2 bases and the J gene lost 1 base, with 8 bases spanning the gap. The CDR3 reads CASSLWDMNTGELFF. The CDR3 DNA follows: TGTGCCAGCAGCTTATGGGACATGAACACCGGGGAGCTGTTTTTT.

This clone showed up just a few times. The chain has TRBV18 and TRBJ2-5; 7 bases agree with TRBD1. The CDR3 covers 15 residues. V trimming: 1 base; J trimming: 1 base; junction bases outside the gene matches: 3. Per the germline V gene, CDR1 is KGHSH and CDR2 is LQKENI. The CDR3 protein is CASSPRRDSQETQYF. DNA of the CDR3: TGTGCCAGCTCACCACGCCGGGACAGCCAAGAGACCCAGTACTTC.

The chain joins TRBV5-1 to TRBJ2-1; TRBD1 aligns across 8 bases. CDR1 SGHRS and CDR2 YFSETQ come from the germline V gene. This CDR3 spans 16 amino acids. With 4 bases clipped from V and 6 bases from J, the junction kept 12 bases outside the gene matches. This CDR3 is CASSRQTGESGNEQFF. The CDR3 nucleotides read TGCGCCAGCAGCCGCCAGACAGGGGAGAGCGGCAATGAGCAGTTCTTC.

This clone came up once. The chain is built from TRBV27 and TRBJ2-3; D not certain. CDR3 length: 13 amino acids. V was shortened by 7 bases and J by 3 bases, with 11 bases between the two germline ends. The germline CDR1 and CDR2 sequences are MNHEY and SMNVEV (reference sequence). The CDR3 is CASNHGRTDTQYF. In DNA form, the CDR3 reads TGTGCCAGCAACCACGGAAGGACAGATACGCAGTATTTT.

The chain employs TRBV19 and TRBJ1-3, with D possibly matching TRBD1 (5 bases). CDR1 and CDR2 from the germline V gene are LNHDA and SQIVND (reference sequence). V was trimmed by 5 bases and J by 2 bases, leaving 13 bases between them. CDR3 size: 15 residues. CDR3 in amino acids: CASSHRTGAGNTIYF. Written as DNA, the CDR3 is TGTGCCAGTAGTCACCGGACGGGGGCTGGAAACACCATATATTTT.

The chain links TRBV14 to TRBJ2-2; the match to TRBD1 covers 7 bases. J gave up 5 bases and V 3 bases, and 6 bases lay outside the gene matches. CDR3 size: 15 residues. CDR1 and CDR2 (germline): SGHDN, FVKESK. CDR3 coding DNA: TGTGCCAGCAGCCACCGACAGGGAAGTACCGGGGAGCTGTTTTTT. Protein sequence: CASSHRQGSTGELFF.

This clone was seen just once. The chain has TRBV2 and TRBJ1-2, with D unresolved. The CDR3 sequence is 16 residues long. CDR1 is SNHLY, CDR2 FYNNEI, per germline. Deletions cut 5 bases from V and 3 bases from J, with 19 bases between. This CDR3 is CASSSPGPLMDYGYTF. The DNA of the CDR3 is TGTGCCAGCAGTTCCCCCGGACCTTTGATGGACTATGGCTACACCTTC.

This clone has a single count. The genes are TRBV5-5 and TRBJ1-1, with TRBD1 matching over 8 bases. The junction had 14 bases not matched to a gene; V was cut back by 2 bases and J by 5 bases. Germline CDR1 reads SGHKS; CDR2 reads YYEKEE (reference sequence). The CDR3 sequence is 17 residues long. This chain's CDR3 is CASSLYPGTGTQTEAFF. The DNA for the CDR3 is TGTGCCAGCAGCTTATACCCCGGGACAGGTACCCAAACTGAAGCTTTCTTT.

The J gene is TRBJ2-1, the V gene TRBV7-8; D may correspond to TRBD1 or TRBD2 (6 bases each). Trimming removed 2 bases at V and 4 bases at J, with 24 bases between. Germline V lookup: CDR1 SGHVS, CDR2 FQNEAQ. This CDR3 comprises 19 residues. This chain's CDR3 is CASSLFYRASEGVYNEQFF. In DNA, the CDR3 is TGTGCCAGCAGCTTATTTTACCGGGCATCGGAGGGGGTGTACAATGAGCAGTTCTTC.

The rearrangement uses TRBV5-4 and TRBJ1-1; D may be TRBD1 (5 bases). CDR3 length equals 16 residues. The V and J ends lost 4 bases and 1 base respectively, with 17 bases between them. Germline lookup yields CDR1 SGHNT and CDR2 YYREEE (reference sequence). The DNA for the CDR3 is TGTGCCAGCAGCCGAGGGACTCAGGGCCCGAACACTGAAGCTTTCTTT. Translating gives CASSRGTQGPNTEAFF.

This clone has at least ten counts. The same CDR3 arises from other DNA sequences in this sample as well. The chain uses TRBV12-5 and TRBJ1-5; D uncertain. Germline CDR1 LGHNT, CDR2 FRNRAP. V was clipped by 5 bases and J by 1 base, with 9 bases between them. The CDR3 has 14 residues. CDR3 sequence (DNA): TGTGCTAGTGGTGGTCTTTTCAGCAATCAGCCCCAGCATTTT. It translates to CASGGLFSNQPQHF. The full variable domain, in which reference TRBV12-5 and TRBJ1-5 provide the parts outside the CDR3, is DARVTQTPRHKVTEMGQEVTMRCQPILGHNTVFWYRQTMMQGLELLAYFRNRAPLDDSGMPKDRFSAEMPDATLATLKIQPSEPRDSAVYFCASGGLFSNQPQHFGDGTRLSIL.

The chain employs TRBV27 and TRBJ2-3, with TRBD2 identical over 7 bases. The CDR3 covers 15 residues. Germline lookup yields CDR1 MNHEY and CDR2 SMNVEV (reference sequence). V lost 3 bases, J lost 4 bases, and 7 bases stayed unmatched. As DNA, the CDR3 is TGTGCCAGCAGTTTTATTCGCGGGGGATCAGATACGCAGTATTTT. It yields the protein CASSFIRGGSDTQYF.

The chain combines TRBV10-3 with TRBJ2-3, with D tentatively TRBD1 or TRBD2 (5 bases each). The CDR3 is 13 amino acids. The germline gives CDR1 ENHRY, CDR2 SYGVKD. V lost 6 bases and J 6 bases, leaving 13 bases between the germline ends. The CDR3 DNA sequence: TGTGCCATCAGCAGGGCCAGAGGGGATACGCAGTATTTT. Its translation: CAISRARGDTQYF.

V and J are TRBV20-1 and TRBJ1-2; D not resolved. Germline V gene data show CDR1 as DFQATT and CDR2 as SNEGSKA (reference sequence). This CDR3 has 11 amino acids. DNA of the CDR3: TGCAGCCAAGAGATCGGGTCAGGCTACACCTTC. The encoded protein is CSQEIGSGYTF.

The chain joins TRBV11-3 to TRBJ2-7, with D perhaps matching TRBD1 (6 bases). CDR1 and CDR2 (germline): SGHNT, YENEEA. Trimming took 5 bases from V and 1 from J, leaving 9 bases between them. CDR3 size: 13 residues. The CDR3 spells CASSPGTSYEQYF. As DNA, the CDR3 is TGTGCCAGCAGCCCCGGGACATCCTACGAGCAGTACTTC.

The CDR3 region is CASSLRDPNEKLFF. In DNA, the CDR3 is TGTGCCAGCAGCCTCAGGGACCCTAATGAAAAACTGTTTTTT. The rearrangement links TRBV28 to TRBJ1-4; the D gene is possibly TRBD1 (5 bases). V was cut by 6 bases and J by 3 bases, with 11 bases left in between. The CDR3 length is 14 residues. The germline gives CDR1 MDHEN, CDR2 SYDVKM. Based on the CDR3 plus reference TRBV28 and TRBJ1-4, the full variable domain is DVKVTQSSRYLVKRTGEKVFLECVQDMDHENMFWYRQDPGLGLRLIYFSYDVKMKEKGDIPEGYSVSREKKERFSLILESASTNQTSMYLCASSLRDPNEKLFFGSGTQLSVL.

This rearrangement joins TRBV28 to TRBJ1-4; D is unclear. Trimming took off 8 bases at V and 4 bases at J, with 11 bases between the two ends. This CDR3 has 13 amino acids. The V gene's germline CDR1 is MDHEN and CDR2 SYDVKM. CDR3 region: CASSAGGNEKLFF. CDR3 DNA sequence: TGTGCCAGCTCCGCGGGTGGTAATGAAAAACTGTTTTTT.

This clone came up a few times. V and J are TRBV27 and TRBJ1-1; D unclear. V lost 2 bases and J lost 5, with 9 bases in between. This CDR3 contains 13 residues. Germline CDR1 and CDR2: MNHEY and SMNVEV (reference sequence). The CDR3 spells CASSLRVETEAFF. In nucleotides, the CDR3 is TGTGCCAGCAGTTTAAGGGTCGAAACTGAAGCTTTCTTT.

This clone was seen a handful of times. The rearrangement links TRBV19 to TRBJ1-1, with D possibly being TRBD1 (6 bases). Trimming stripped 3 bases from V and 0 bases from J, with 11 bases between. CDR3 length: 15 amino acids. Per germline, CDR1 LNHDA and CDR2 SQIVND (reference sequence). In DNA, the CDR3 is TGTGCCAGTAGTATGGGGGCAGGTATGAACACTGAAGCTTTCTTT. This gives the protein CASSMGAGMNTEAFF.

In its sample, this clone was seen a few times. This chain joins TRBV5-1 and TRBJ2-7, with 7 bases aligning to TRBD1. The V and J ends lost 3 bases and 2 bases, in that order; junction bases with no gene match: 8. CDR3 length: 15 amino acids. Germline CDR1 reads SGHRS; CDR2 reads YFSETQ. The CDR3 sequence is CASSSGTADTYEQYF. The CDR3, as DNA: TGCGCCAGCAGCTCCGGGACAGCAGATACCTACGAGCAGTACTTC.

The chain links TRBV2 to TRBJ2-2; TRBD1 is a possible D gene (5 bases). From germline, CDR1 is SNHLY and CDR2 FYNNEI. The CDR3 has 15 residues. Trimming stripped 7 bases from V and 0 bases from J, with 12 bases between. CDR3 DNA: TGTGCCAGCACTCGACAGACCTCGAACACCGGGGAGCTGTTTTTT. Translation gives CASTRQTSNTGELFF.

This chain connects TRBV5-4 to TRBJ2-1; D is ambiguous. Germline V gives CDR1 SGHNT, CDR2 YYREEE (reference sequence). V was clipped by 4 bases and J by 0 bases, with 11 bases between them. There are 15 residues in the CDR3. In DNA, the CDR3 is TGTGCCAGCAGCAAAGAACCTAGCTCCTACAATGAGCAGTTCTTC. Protein product: CASSKEPSSYNEQFF.

This clone was observed a handful of times. The chain employs TRBV15 and TRBJ2-1, with 8 bases matching TRBD2. This CDR3 spans 14 amino acids. Germline V gives CDR1 LNHNV, CDR2 YYDKDF (reference sequence). Trimming removed 6 bases from V and 7 bases from J; junction bases left unmatched: 8. CDR3 sequence: CATRGGGTRNEQFF. The DNA of the CDR3 is TGTGCCACCAGGGGTGGAGGGACTAGAAATGAGCAGTTCTTC.

This clone was picked up one time. The chain uses TRBV2 and TRBJ2-2; D is unclear. V gave up 6 bases and J gave up 3 bases, with 5 bases separating them. Per germline, CDR1 SNHLY and CDR2 FYNNEI. The CDR3 is 12 amino acids. The CDR3 region is CASRRDTGELFF. The CDR3, as DNA: TGTGCCAGCAGGCGTGACACCGGGGAGCTGTTTTTT.